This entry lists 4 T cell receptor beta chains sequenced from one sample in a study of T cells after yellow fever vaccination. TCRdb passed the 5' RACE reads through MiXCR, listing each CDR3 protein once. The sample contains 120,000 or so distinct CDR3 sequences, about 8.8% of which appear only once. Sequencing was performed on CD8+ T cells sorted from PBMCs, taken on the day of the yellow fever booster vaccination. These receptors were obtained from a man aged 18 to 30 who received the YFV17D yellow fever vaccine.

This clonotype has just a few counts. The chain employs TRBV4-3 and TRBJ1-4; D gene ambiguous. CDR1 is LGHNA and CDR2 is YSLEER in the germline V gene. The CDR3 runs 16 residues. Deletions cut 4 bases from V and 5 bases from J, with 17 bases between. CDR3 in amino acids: CASSLSQGLNNEKLFF. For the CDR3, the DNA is TGCGCCAGCAGCCTCTCTCAAGGCCTCAACAATGAAAAACTGTTTTTT.

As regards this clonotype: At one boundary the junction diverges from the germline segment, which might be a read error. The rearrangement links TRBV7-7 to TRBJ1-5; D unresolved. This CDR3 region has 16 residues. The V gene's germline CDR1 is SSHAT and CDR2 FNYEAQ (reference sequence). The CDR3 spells CASSRVPTNSNQPQHF. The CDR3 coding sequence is TGTGCTAGCAGCCGGGTACCGACGAATAGCAATCAGCCCCAGCATTTT.

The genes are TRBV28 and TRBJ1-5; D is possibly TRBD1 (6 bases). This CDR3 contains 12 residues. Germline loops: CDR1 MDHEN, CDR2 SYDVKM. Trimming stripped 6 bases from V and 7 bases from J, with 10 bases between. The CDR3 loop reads CASRFTGQPQHF. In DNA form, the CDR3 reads TGTGCCAGCAGATTCACAGGGCAGCCCCAGCATTTT.

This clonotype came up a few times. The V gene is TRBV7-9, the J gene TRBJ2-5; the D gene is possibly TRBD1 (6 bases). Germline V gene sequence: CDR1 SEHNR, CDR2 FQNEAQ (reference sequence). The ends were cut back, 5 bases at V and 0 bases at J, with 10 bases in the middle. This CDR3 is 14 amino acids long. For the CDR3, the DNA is TGTGCCAGCAGCACCGGACAGCACCAAGAGACCCAGTACTTC. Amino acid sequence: CASSTGQHQETQYF.